One sample yielded the 14 T cell receptor beta chains listed below, sequenced in a study of molecular identifiers for immune sequencing clone quantification. TCRdb redid the calling of the PCR reads with MiXCR, one entry per CDR3 protein. The data show more than 450,000 distinct CDR3 sequences, around a fifth seen once. The sequencing input was naive CD8+ T cells from blood, with Jurkat cell RNA spiked in. The sample's subset: FACS-sorted CD8+CD4-CCR7+CD45RA+ naive T cells. The receptors come from a human donor in good health. Some libraries in this study had Jurkat cell RNA spiked in.

Turning to this clonotype: The junction does not match germline at one end; this may be a read error. The chain uses TRBV7-2 and TRBJ2-3, with 7 positions matching TRBD2. The CDR3 is 17 residues long. The germline gives CDR1 SGHTA, CDR2 FQGNSA. CDR3 sequence reads: CASSLAAGSGGRDTQYF. In DNA, the CDR3 is TGTGCCAGCAGCTTAGCCGCGGGGTCGGGGGGACGGGATACGCAGTATTTC.

This clonotype showed up just a few times. This clone may be a read error of a much larger clone one base away. This chain connects TRBV5-4 to TRBJ2-7; 8 bases are shared with TRBD2. Germline V CDR1 and CDR2: SGHNT, YYREEE (reference sequence). V lost 4 bases to trimming and J lost 1 base; unmatched junction nucleotides: 1. CDR3 length: 13 amino acids. The CDR3 loop reads CASSVAGSYEQYF. The CDR3 bases are TGTGCCAGCAGCGTAGCGGGGTCCTACGAGCAGTACTTC. The full variable domain, in which reference TRBV5-4 and TRBJ2-7 provide the parts outside the CDR3, is ETGVTQSPTHLIKTRGQQVTLRCSSQSGHNTVSWYQQALGQGPQFIFQYYREEENGRGNFPPRFSGLQFPNYSSELNVNALELDDSALYLCASSVAGSYEQYFGPGTRLTVT.

V and J are TRBV28 and TRBJ2-7, with 7 positions matching TRBD2. The trim removed 5 bases at V and 3 bases at J, leaving 4 bases unmatched. CDR3 size: 13 residues. From germline, CDR1 is MDHEN and CDR2 SYDVKM. The CDR3 loop is CASSERDNYEQYF. CDR3 nucleotide sequence: TGTGCCAGCAGTGAGCGGGATAACTACGAGCAGTACTTC.

This clonotype was counted between two and nine times. The V gene is TRBV14, the J gene TRBJ2-6, with D possibly being TRBD2 (5 bases). The CDR3 loop spans 18 amino acids. Per germline, CDR1 SGHDN and CDR2 FVKESK. V was pared by 4 bases and J by 4 bases, with 20 bases between. CDR3 coding DNA: TGTGCCAGCAGCCTCAAGTCCTCTGAAACGGGGGGGGCCAACGTCCTGACTTTC. Its protein is CASSLKSSETGGANVLTF.

The chain has TRBV27 and TRBJ2-7; tentative D call: TRBD1 (6 bases). Germline V gives CDR1 MNHEY, CDR2 SMNVEV (reference sequence). Deletions cut 3 bases from V and 7 bases from J, with 16 bases between. This CDR3 is built from 14 residues. The DNA for the CDR3 is TGTGCCAGCAGTTTCATCCTAGCCCAGGGGGAGCAGTACTTC. Its protein is CASSFILAQGEQYF.

Only a few counts were recorded for this clonotype. This chain links TRBV27 with TRBJ2-3, with D perhaps assigned TRBD1 or TRBD2 (5 bases each). The CDR3 totals 16 residues. Germline CDR1 reads MNHEY; CDR2 reads SMNVEV (reference sequence). With 4 bases removed from V and 2 bases from J, the gap between germline ends came to 16 bases. This CDR3 reads CASSSHRGWDTDTQYF. The CDR3 bases are TGTGCCAGCAGTTCCCACCGGGGCTGGGACACAGATACGCAGTATTTT.

The rearrangement links TRBV20-1 to TRBJ2-7; the D is unclear. Germline lookup yields CDR1 DFQATT and CDR2 SNEGSKA (reference sequence). The CDR3 sequence is 14 residues long. V lost 0 bases and J 0 bases, leaving 9 bases between the germline ends. The DNA of the CDR3 is TGCAGTGCTAGAGATGGGCTTATCTCCTACGAGCAGTACTTC. Translating gives CSARDGLISYEQYF.

This clonotype came up many times. The rearrangement links TRBV5-1 to TRBJ2-5, with D perhaps TRBD2 (5 bases). The germline V gene encodes CDR1 SGHRS and CDR2 YFSETQ. Trimming left V 5 bases short and J 3 bases short, with 14 bases between. This CDR3 spans 14 amino acids. CDR3 DNA sequence: TGCGCCAGCAGATCCTGGAAGGGAGAAGAGACCCAGTACTTC. Translated: CASRSWKGEETQYF.

This clonotype was counted between two and nine times. V gene TRBV6-5 combines with J gene TRBJ1-2, with a tentative D call TRBD1 (5 bases). Germline lookup yields CDR1 MNHEY and CDR2 SVGAGI. Deletions cut 0 bases from V and 1 base from J, with 6 bases between. The CDR3 is made up of 14 amino acids. The CDR3 sequence: CASSYSGRNYGYTF. Written as DNA, the CDR3 is TGTGCCAGCAGTTACTCGGGGCGTAACTATGGCTACACCTTC.

This clonotype was counted at least ten times. V gene TRBV30 combines with J gene TRBJ2-7, with D maybe TRBD1 (5 bases). Per germline, CDR1 GTSNPN and CDR2 SVGIG (reference sequence). This CDR3 spans 12 amino acids. Trimming took 1 base from V and 3 from J, leaving 7 bases between them. The CDR3 here is CAWSGGYYEQYF. In nucleotides, the CDR3 is TGTGCCTGGAGTGGGGGCTACTACGAGCAGTACTTC.

This clonotype has more than one count but fewer than ten. J is TRBJ2-7 and V is TRBV29-1, with D possibly TRBD1 on 6 matching bases. The V end lost 5 bases, the J end lost 0 bases, and 8 bases lay between the germline ends. The germline CDR1 and CDR2 sequences are SQVTM and ANQGSEA. This CDR3 region has 12 residues. The CDR3 DNA is TGCAGCGTTTTGGACAGCTCCTACGAGCAGTACTTC. Translation: CSVLDSSYEQYF.

This clonotype was recorded at least ten times. An end of the junction does not agree with germline; a read error may underlie this. J is TRBJ1-2 and V is TRBV29-1; 8 bases line up with TRBD1. The CDR3 contains 12 residues. The germline CDR1 and CDR2 sequences are SQVTM and ANQGSEA. Written as DNA, the CDR3 is TGCAGCGTTGAATACCGGGACAGGCGCCGGGAATTC. Amino acid sequence: CSVEYRDRRREF.

This clonotype was detected ten times or more. The chain recombines TRBV15 with TRBJ1-1; TRBD1 matches 9 bases. Germline loops: CDR1 LNHNV, CDR2 YYDKDF (reference sequence). The CDR3 runs 16 residues. Losses at the gene ends were 3 bases for V and 5 bases for J; bases not matched to a gene: 10. The CDR3 DNA reads TGTGCCACCAGCAGCGGGACAGGGATTCTTCGAACTGAAGCTTTCTTT. Translated: CATSSGTGILRTEAFF.

A remark on this clonotype: No conserved phenylalanine or tryptophan ends this CDR3, so it is likely a read error. The genes are TRBV19 and TRBJ2-6; D not resolved. The CDR3 loop spans 14 amino acids. V lost 3 bases to trimming and J lost 3 bases, with 6 bases between them. Looked up from germline, CDR1 is LNHDA and CDR2 is SQIVND (reference sequence). The CDR3 nucleotides read TGTGCCAGTAGTATTATCGGTGGGGCCAACGTCCTGACTCTC. This gives the protein CASSIIGGANVLTL.